A selection of T cell receptor beta chains follows, all from one sample in a study of T cell responses to AZD1222 COVID-19 vaccine. Here immunoSEQ multiplex PCR was the method, and the copy in TCRdb shows in-frame clones only, minus some. The data show some 110,000 clones, with around 91% seen just once and 18% held by the top ten. Material: peripheral blood, obtained on day 0 of AZD1222 vaccination. Receptor source: an adult in good health. Both conserved end residues are part of each CDR3. Each record gives: J gene, V gene, clone size, D gene, CDR3 protein, CDR3 DNA. A D gene is named only where the DNA matches it firmly. Clone size is stated in some rows and not others, as once, few, many or a class when expanded.

>TRBJ1-1|TRBV5-1|-|TRBD1
CASSSTGDTEAFF
TGCGCCAGCAGCTCGACAGGGGACACTGAAGCTTTCTTT
>TRBJ2-5|TRBV6-6|-|TRBD2
CASSHSGGEETQYF
TGTGCCAGCAGTCATAGCGGGGGGGAAGAGACCCAGTACTTC
>TRBJ1-1|TRBV6-1|-|TRBD1
CASSTDRANTEAFF
TGTGCCAGCAGTACCGACAGGGCGAACACTGAAGCTTTCTTT
>TRBJ2-2|TRBV6-4|few|-
CASSSGNTGELFF
TGTGCCAGCAGTAGCGGGAACACCGGGGAGCTGTTTTTT
>TRBJ1-1|TRBV11-2|-|-
CASSLTYGLRVTEAFF
TGTGCCAGCAGCTTAACCTACGGGCTCCGGGTCACTGAAGCTTTCTTT
>TRBJ2-1|TRBV6-5|-|-
CASRTGTPGDNEQFF
TGTGCCAGCAGAACCGGGACCCCCGGGGACAATGAGCAGTTCTTC
>TRBJ2-7|TRBV5-6|-|TRBD1
CASSAGGPAPYEQYF
TGTGCCAGCAGCGCAGGGGGACCCGCCCCCTACGAGCAGTACTTC
>TRBJ1-5|TRBV6-5|-|-
CASSPGTPGQPQHF
TGTGCCAGCAGCCCCGGGACACCAGGACAGCCCCAGCATTTT
>TRBJ1-1|TRBV6-1|-|-
CASSEGIWGGEAFF
TGTGCCAGCAGTGAAGGGATATGGGGGGGTGAAGCTTTCTTT
>TRBJ1-4|TRBV5-1|-|-
CASSTGARHTNEKLFF
TGCGCCAGCAGCACCGGTGCGAGACATACTAATGAAAAACTGTTTTTT
>TRBJ1-2|TRBV6-1|few|-
CASSEWGGDYGYTF
TGTGCCAGCAGTGAATGGGGGGGGGACTATGGCTACACCTTC
>TRBJ1-1|TRBV6-5|-|-
CASSYSNGRGRTEAFF
TGTGCCAGCAGTTACTCGAATGGGCGGGGGCGGACTGAAGCTTTCTTT
>TRBJ2-7|TRBV7-2|-|-
CASSLSAGNNYEQYF
TGTGCCAGCAGCTTATCGGCAGGGAATAACTACGAGCAGTACTTC
>TRBJ1-2|TRBV2|-|TRBD1
CASSGPSGQGYGYTF
TGTGCCAGCAGTGGTCCCTCGGGACAGGGATATGGCTACACCTTC
>TRBJ1-5|TRBV18|-|-
CASSPPRGQGNSNQPQHF
TGTGCCAGCTCACCCCCTCGAGGGCAGGGGAATAGCAATCAGCCCCAGCATTTT
>TRBJ1-5|TRBV12-5|-|TRBD1
CASGLVADRGKNQPQHF
TGTGCTAGTGGTTTGGTAGCCGACAGGGGGAAGAATCAGCCCCAGCATTTT
>TRBJ2-5|TRBV3-1/TRBV3-2|-|-
CASSHLGGATLQETQYF
TGTGCCAGCAGCCACCTTGGCGGAGCGACCCTTCAAGAGACCCAGTACTTC
>TRBJ1-5|TRBV4-1|-|-
CASSQGSYSNQPQHF
TGCGCCAGCAGCCAAGGGAGCTATAGCAATCAGCCCCAGCATTTT
>TRBJ1-4|TRBV19|-|TRBD1
CASTPTGETNEKLFF
TGTGCCAGTACCCCGACAGGGGAGACTAATGAAAAACTGTTTTTT
>TRBJ1-1|TRBV20-1|few|TRBD1
CSAIDDRANTEAFF
TGCAGTGCTATTGACGACAGGGCCAACACTGAAGCTTTCTTT
>TRBJ1-2|TRBV6-5|-|-
CASNNRDKTNYGYTF
TGTGCCAGCAATAACCGGGACAAGACTAACTATGGCTACACCTTC
>TRBJ2-3|TRBV9|-|-
CASSALKDPDTQYF
TGTGCCAGCAGCGCCCTAAAGGACCCAGATACGCAGTATTTT
>TRBJ2-5|TRBV29-1|-|-
CSVGLTGAAQETQYF
TGCAGCGTTGGGCTCACGGGAGCGGCACAAGAGACCCAGTACTTC
>TRBJ2-2|TRBV6-5|once|-
CASRMLSVTGELFF
TGTGCCAGCAGGATGCTGAGTGTCACCGGGGAGCTGTTTTTT
>TRBJ2-1|TRBV29-1|-|-
CSVMDKDSYNEQFF
TGCAGCGTAATGGACAAGGACTCCTACAATGAGCAGTTCTTC
>TRBJ2-3|TRBV11-2|-|TRBD2
CASSQSGGADTQYF
TGTGCCAGCAGCCAGAGCGGGGGGGCAGATACGCAGTATTTT
>TRBJ1-2|TRBV30|-|-
CAWSVQNYGYTF
TGTGCCTGGAGTGTACAAAACTATGGCTACACCTTC
>TRBJ2-2|TRBV19|-|-
CASSDQANTGELFF
TGTGCCAGTAGTGATCAGGCGAACACCGGGGAGCTGTTTTTT
>TRBJ2-2|TRBV5-1|few|-
CASSSLVGGPGTGELFF
TGCGCCAGCAGCAGCCTAGTGGGGGGGCCGGGCACCGGGGAGCTGTTTTTT
>TRBJ1-2|TRBV11-2|-|-
CASSLAHYGYTF
TGTGCCAGCAGCTTAGCCCACTATGGCTACACCTTC
>TRBJ2-2|TRBV6-1|-|-
CASSESAPNTGELFF
TGTGCCAGCAGTGAAAGTGCGCCGAACACCGGGGAGCTGTTTTTT
>TRBJ2-5|TRBV5-1|-|-
CASSLGQGRGETQYF
TGCGCCAGCAGCTTGGGTCAGGGGAGGGGAGAGACCCAGTACTTC
>TRBJ2-7|TRBV25-1|-|-
CASTRDSYEQYF
TGTGCCAGCACCAGGGATTCCTACGAGCAGTACTTC
>TRBJ1-2|TRBV6-1|-|-
CASSADTGFQSYGYTF
TGTGCCAGCAGTGCAGACACAGGGTTCCAATCCTATGGCTACACCTTC
>TRBJ2-5|TRBV7-8|-|-
CASSLGGLQETQYF
TGTGCCAGCAGCTTAGGGGGCCTCCAAGAGACCCAGTACTTC
>TRBJ2-5|TRBV27|-|-
CASSSLRGREETQYF
TGTGCCAGCAGTTCCCTCAGGGGGAGGGAGGAGACCCAGTACTTC
>TRBJ2-5|TRBV10-2|-|-
CASRANSGRETQYF
TGCGCCAGCAGGGCAAATAGTGGGAGAGAGACCCAGTACTTC
>TRBJ2-7|TRBV5-5|-|TRBD1
CASSSRSGQGESREQYF
TGTGCCAGCAGCTCACGAAGTGGACAGGGAGAAAGCCGCGAGCAGTACTTC
>TRBJ1-4|TRBV6-1|-|-
CASSENGPNEKLFF
TGTGCCAGCAGTGAAAACGGCCCTAATGAAAAACTGTTTTTT
>TRBJ2-2|TRBV6-5|-|-
CASRLGPNTGELFF
TGTGCCAGCAGATTGGGACCGAACACCGGGGAGCTGTTTTTT
>TRBJ1-3|TRBV4-1|-|-
CASSQEAGPGNTIYF
TGCGCCAGCAGCCAAGAAGCGGGACCTGGAAACACCATATATTTT
>TRBJ1-2|TRBV24-1|-|-
CATSDIYGYTF
TGTGCCACCAGTGATATCTATGGCTACACCTTC
>TRBJ1-1|TRBV5-6|-|-
CASSSLTRMNTEAFF
TGTGCCAGCAGCTCGCTGACGCGAATGAACACTGAAGCTTTCTTT
>TRBJ2-7|TRBV15|-|-
CATSAEGRAYEQYF
TGTGCCACCAGCGCGGAGGGGCGGGCCTACGAGCAGTACTTC
>TRBJ1-1|TRBV30|-|-
CAWTRALNTEAFF
TGTGCCTGGACTCGCGCCCTGAACACTGAAGCTTTCTTT